Below are 21 T cell receptor beta chains sequenced from a single sample in a study of T-cell reconstitution after alpha-beta-depleted transplantation in children. Researchers prepared the TCRbeta library using unique molecular identifiers, the study reports. TCRdb re-derived calls from the PCR reads in MiXCR, one entry per CDR3 protein. This table has 300,000 to 400,000 distinct CDR3 sequences, around 15% appearing once. The material sequenced was PBMCs, mostly from graft donor cells, taken 360 days after TCRalphabeta/CD19-depleted stem cell transplant. The receptors come from a male patient aged 2-15 years who had a stem cell transplant for acute lymphoblastic leukemia, so the T cells may come from the graft donor.

The rearrangement uses TRBV7-8 and TRBJ2-3; D call uncertain. V gave up 3 bases and J gave up 3 bases, with 10 bases separating them. The CDR3 is 14 amino acids. Germline values: CDR1 SGHVS, CDR2 FQNEAQ. CDR3 sequence: CASSFLRQTDTQYF. The CDR3 DNA is TGTGCCAGCAGCTTCCTCAGGCAGACAGATACGCAGTATTTT.

The chain employs TRBV5-1 and TRBJ2-2, with 7 bases fitting TRBD1. Per germline, CDR1 SGHRS and CDR2 YFSETQ. CDR3 length: 15 residues. Germline trimming cut 0 bases from V and 7 bases from J; bases unmatched to any gene: 6. CDR3 amino acids: CASSLVPGGIGELFF. DNA of the CDR3: TGCGCCAGCAGCTTGGTTCCAGGGGGAATCGGGGAGCTGTTTTTT.

This rearrangement joins TRBV6-2 or TRBV6-3 to TRBJ2-2; possibly TRBD1 for D (6 bases). The germline V and J ends were trimmed by 8 bases and 1 base, with 8 bases remaining between them. The CDR3 sequence is 13 residues long. The germline V gene has CDR1 MNHEY and CDR2 SVGEGT. CDR3 sequence reads: CASRQENTGELFF. In nucleotides, the CDR3 is TGTGCCAGCCGACAGGAGAACACCGGGGAGCTGTTTTTT.

J is TRBJ2-3 and V is TRBV20-1, with D uncertain. The ends were cut back, 3 bases at V and 4 bases at J, with 11 bases in the middle. Germline-derived CDR1 and CDR2 are DFQATT and SNEGSKA (reference sequence). The CDR3 sequence is 13 residues long. The CDR3 region has the DNA TGCAGTGCTAGGGACCCCGCGCCAGATACGCAGTATTTT. It specifies CSARDPAPDTQYF.

The chain carries TRBV7-9 and TRBJ1-2; a weak D match, TRBD1 (5 bases). Trimming left V 3 bases short and J 6 bases short, with 14 bases between. Germline V gene lookup returns CDR1 SEHNR and CDR2 FQNEAQ (reference sequence). The CDR3 totals 14 residues. CDR3 DNA: TGTGCCAGCAGCTTCGGCAGGGAGGGACATGGCTACACCTTC. This codes for CASSFGREGHGYTF.

This clonotype was counted at least ten times. The rearrangement joins TRBV5-8 to TRBJ2-2; a weak D match, TRBD2 (6 bases). Trimming stripped 4 bases from V and 1 base from J, with 17 bases between. CDR3 length: 17 residues. Germline loops: CDR1 SGHTS, CDR2 YDEGEE. The CDR3 loop is CASSTWRRDRNTGELFF. The CDR3 DNA sequence: TGTGCCAGCAGCACCTGGAGGAGGGACCGGAACACCGGGGAGCTGTTTTTT.

This clonotype has more than one count but fewer than ten. The rearrangement uses TRBV5-1 and TRBJ2-7, with D possibly being TRBD2 (5 bases). The CDR3 consists of 14 residues. Trimming took off 4 bases at V and 3 bases at J, with 14 bases between the two ends. The germline V gene has CDR1 SGHRS and CDR2 YFSETQ. The CDR3 sequence: CASSKDGGVYEQYF. In DNA, the CDR3 is TGCGCCAGCAGCAAGGACGGAGGCGTCTACGAGCAGTACTTC.

Concerning this clonotype itself: Germline is not matched at one junction end, which may reflect a read error. CDR3 region: CDSSFSSTGELFF. CDR3 nucleotide sequence: TGTGACAGCAGCTTCAGTAGCACCGGGGAGCTGTTTTTT. V is TRBV7-9 and J is TRBJ2-2; D gene ambiguous. The CDR3 contains 13 residues. Germline assignment: CDR1 SEHNR and CDR2 FQNEAQ (reference sequence).

This clonotype was found many times. The gene calls are TRBV24-1 and TRBJ2-1; perhaps D is TRBD1 or TRBD2 (6 bases each). Germline CDR1 KGHDR, CDR2 SFDVKD. V was shortened by 3 bases and J by 0 bases, with 17 bases between the two germline ends. This CDR3 spans 18 amino acids. The CDR3 protein is CATSDPQGLASSYNEQFF. The CDR3 bases are TGTGCCACCAGTGATCCACAGGGTCTAGCGAGCTCCTACAATGAGCAGTTCTTC.

This clonotype has a handful of counts. The CDR3 DNA reads as TGTGCCAGCAGCCAACCTTTAGCCAAAAACATTCAGTACTTC. As protein: CASSQPLAKNIQYF. This chain links TRBV4-2 with TRBJ2-4; D remains unclear. Trimming took 2 bases from V and 0 from J, leaving 5 bases between them. The CDR3 runs 14 residues. Germline V lookup: CDR1 LGHNA, CDR2 YNFKEQ.

This clonotype came up a few times. The chain couples TRBV7-3 to TRBJ2-3, with TRBD1 as a possible D gene (6 bases). The CDR3 runs 15 residues. The germline V gene encodes CDR1 SGHTA and CDR2 FQGTGA. V dropped 5 bases and J dropped 0 bases, with 12 bases sitting between them. The CDR3 DNA sequence: TGTGCCAGCAGCCCCGGACAGCCTAGCACAGATACGCAGTATTTT. Its translation is CASSPGQPSTDTQYF.

This clonotype was detected a few times. The rearrangement uses TRBV18 and TRBJ1-4; TRBD1 might be the D (6 bases). V was pared by 6 bases and J by 3 bases, with 11 bases between. CDR1 is KGHSH, CDR2 LQKENI, per germline. The CDR3 extends over 14 amino acids. DNA for the CDR3: TGTGCCAGCTCCCGGCCAGGGGCTAATGAAAAACTGTTTTTT. Translated: CASSRPGANEKLFF.

This clonotype was found many times. This chain links TRBV28 with TRBJ2-1; D is possibly TRBD1 (6 bases). Deletions cut 10 bases from V and 2 bases from J, with 12 bases between. This CDR3 spans 13 amino acids. Germline V lookup: CDR1 MDHEN, CDR2 SYDVKM. CDR3 region: CAITGMTYNEQFF. The CDR3 DNA reads as TGTGCCATAACAGGGATGACCTACAATGAGCAGTTCTTC.

This clonotype was counted at least ten times. V usage is TRBV6-1 and J usage is TRBJ2-7, with 9 bases identical to TRBD1. Germline loops: CDR1 MNHNS, CDR2 SASEGT. The length of the CDR3 is 14 residues. The V segment lost 6 bases and the J segment 7 bases; nucleotides outside the gene matches: 10. The CDR3 spells CASRAGTGFGEQYF. The CDR3 bases are TGTGCCAGCAGGGCCGGGACAGGGTTTGGAGAGCAGTACTTC.

This chain uses TRBV21-1 with TRBJ2-5; the table names TRBD2, a call not compared with the DNA. TRBV21-1 is given as a pseudogene. The CDR3 is 14 amino acids. The CDR3 loop is CASSNRDSTETQYF. CDR3 coding DNA: TGTGCCAGCAGCAACCGGGACTCTACAGAGACCCAGTACTTC.

The V gene is TRBV28, the J gene TRBJ2-7; 11 bases are shared with TRBD2. The CDR3 spans 15 residues. After removal of 4 bases from V and 4 bases from J, the junction contained 6 bases not matched to a gene. The germline CDR1 and CDR2 sequences are MDHEN and SYDVKM. CDR3 DNA: TGTGCCAGCAGTTCATTAGCGGGAGGGGAATACGAGCAGTACTTC. Translation: CASSSLAGGEYEQYF.

The rearrangement uses TRBV4-2 and TRBJ2-2; 7 nucleotides align to TRBD1. Trimming at V came to 1 base and at J to 3 bases, leaving 5 bases not matched to a gene. Germline CDR1 is LGHNA and CDR2 is YNFKEQ. The length of the CDR3 is 16 residues. CDR3 amino acids: CASSQVGQGDTGELFF. The CDR3 DNA is TGTGCCAGCAGCCAAGTGGGGCAGGGGGACACCGGGGAGCTGTTTTTT.

This chain links TRBV19 with TRBJ2-5, with a weak D call TRBD2 (6 bases). Germline V gene sequence: CDR1 LNHDA, CDR2 SQIVND (reference sequence). V was trimmed by 2 bases and J by 0 bases, leaving 19 bases between them. The CDR3 spans 18 residues. This CDR3 is CASSIPSEGPWDQETQYF. The CDR3 DNA follows: TGTGCCAGTAGTATACCTTCGGAGGGACCTTGGGACCAAGAGACCCAGTACTTC. Looking up the rest from reference TRBV19 and TRBJ2-5 gives the full variable domain: DGGITQSPKYLFRKEGQNVTLSCEQNLNHDAMYWYRQDPGQGLRLIYYSQIVNDFQKGDIAEGYSVSREKKESFPLTVTSAQKNPTAFYLCASSIPSEGPWDQETQYFGPGTRLLVL.

The sample holds a few counts of this clonotype. This chain connects TRBV12-3 or TRBV12-4 to TRBJ2-7; D is unclear. The CDR3 sequence is 15 residues long. Trimming took 2 bases from V and 0 from J, leaving 11 bases between them. CDR3 sequence (DNA): TGTGCCAGCAGTTTATACGTCGGCAGCTCCTACGAGCAGTACTTC. Translating gives CASSLYVGSSYEQYF.

The V and J genes are TRBV20-1 and TRBJ2-7, with D possibly matching TRBD2 (5 bases). Germline CDR1 reads DFQATT; CDR2 reads SNEGSKA (reference sequence). The CDR3 has 12 amino acids. Trimming took off 3 bases at V and 3 bases at J, with 9 bases between the two ends. DNA for the CDR3: TGCAGTGCTAGTCACGCGGGCTACGAGCAGTACTTC. Translating gives CSASHAGYEQYF.

The rearrangement uses TRBV2 and TRBJ2-4, with 11 nucleotides matching TRBD2. CDR3 size: 18 residues. Germline V gene data show CDR1 as SNHLY and CDR2 as FYNNEI. The V gene end was trimmed by 11 bases and the J gene end by 3 bases; junction bases not matched to a gene: 18. The CDR3 bases are TGTGCCTTCAGCATGGGACTAGCGGCTGCACTTCTCAAAAACATTCAGTACTTC. Protein sequence: CAFSMGLAAALLKNIQYF.